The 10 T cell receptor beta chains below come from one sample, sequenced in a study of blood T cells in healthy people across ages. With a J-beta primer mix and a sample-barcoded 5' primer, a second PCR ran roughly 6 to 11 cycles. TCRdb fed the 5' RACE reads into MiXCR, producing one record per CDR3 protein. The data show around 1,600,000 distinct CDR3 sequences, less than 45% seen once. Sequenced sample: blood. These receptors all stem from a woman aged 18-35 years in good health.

Written as DNA, the CDR3 is TGTGCCAGCAGTTACTCAAGAGGGGATGAGCAGTTCTTC. This gives the protein CASSYSRGDEQFF. This sequence joins TRBV6-6 and TRBJ2-1; TRBD1 or TRBD2 may be the D gene (5 bases each). V lost 0 bases and J lost 8, with 8 bases in between. CDR1 MNHNY and CDR2 SVGAGI come from the germline V gene (reference sequence). The CDR3 has 13 residues.

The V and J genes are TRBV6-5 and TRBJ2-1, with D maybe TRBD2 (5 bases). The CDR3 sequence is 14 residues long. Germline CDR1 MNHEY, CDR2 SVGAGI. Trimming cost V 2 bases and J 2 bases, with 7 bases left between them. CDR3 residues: CASSYRTPYNEQFF. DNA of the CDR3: TGTGCCAGCAGTTACCGGACTCCCTACAATGAGCAGTTCTTC.

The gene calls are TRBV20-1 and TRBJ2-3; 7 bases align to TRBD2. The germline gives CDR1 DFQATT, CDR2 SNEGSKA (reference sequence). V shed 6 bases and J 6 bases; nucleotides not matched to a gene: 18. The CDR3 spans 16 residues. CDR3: CSADSLLRGGVDTQYF. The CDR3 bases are TGCAGTGCCGACTCCCTCTTGCGGGGAGGGGTTGATACGCAGTATTTT.

The CDR3 bases are TGCGCCAGCAGCCAGCAGAGGGGCTATGGCTACACCTTC. It yields the protein CASSQQRGYGYTF. V usage is TRBV4-3 and J usage is TRBJ1-2; maybe TRBD1 (5 bases). The germline CDR1 and CDR2 sequences are LGHNA and YSLEER. The CDR3 spans 13 residues. Trimming cost V 3 bases and J 4 bases, with 9 bases left between them.

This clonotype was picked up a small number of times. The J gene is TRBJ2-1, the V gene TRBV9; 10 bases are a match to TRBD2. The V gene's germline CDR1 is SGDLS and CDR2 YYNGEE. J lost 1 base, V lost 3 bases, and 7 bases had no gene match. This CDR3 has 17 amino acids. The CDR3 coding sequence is TGTGCCAGCAGCGCCAGACTAGCGGGTGGGTCCTACAATGAGCAGTTCTTC. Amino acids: CASSARLAGGSYNEQFF. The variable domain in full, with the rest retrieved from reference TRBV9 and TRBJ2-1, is DSGVTQTPKHLITATGQRVTLRCSPRSGDLSVYWYQQSLDQGLQFLIQYYNGEERAKGNILERFSAQQFPDLHSELNLSSLELGDSALYFCASSARLAGGSYNEQFFGPGTRLTVL.

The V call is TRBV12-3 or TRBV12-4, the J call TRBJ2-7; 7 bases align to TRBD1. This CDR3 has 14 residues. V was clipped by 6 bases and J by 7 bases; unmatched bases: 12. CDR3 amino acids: CASRASGQPNEQYF. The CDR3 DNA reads TGTGCCAGCAGGGCATCGGGACAGCCGAATGAGCAGTACTTC.

CDR3 in DNA: TGCAGTGCTAGGAAGCTAACCAACACCGGGGAGCTGTTTTTT. This encodes CSARKLTNTGELFF. This chain connects TRBV20-1 to TRBJ2-2; D remains unclear. V was cut by 3 bases and J by 2 bases, with 10 bases left in between. The CDR3 is 14 amino acids. Germline V gene sequence: CDR1 DFQATT, CDR2 SNEGSKA (reference sequence).

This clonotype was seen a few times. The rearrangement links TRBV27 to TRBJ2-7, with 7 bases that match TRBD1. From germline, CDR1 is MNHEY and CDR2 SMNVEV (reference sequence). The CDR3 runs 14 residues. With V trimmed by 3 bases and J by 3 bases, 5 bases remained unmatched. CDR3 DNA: TGTGCCAGCAGTTTTGCCGGGACAGACTACGAGCAGTACTTC. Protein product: CASSFAGTDYEQYF.

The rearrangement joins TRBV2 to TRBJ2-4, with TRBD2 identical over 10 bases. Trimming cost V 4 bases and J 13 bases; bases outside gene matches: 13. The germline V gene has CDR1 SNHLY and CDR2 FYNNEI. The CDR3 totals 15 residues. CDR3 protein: CASSVRLAGYNPQYF. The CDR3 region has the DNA TGTGCCAGCAGTGTCCGACTAGCGGGTTACAACCCCCAGTACTTC.

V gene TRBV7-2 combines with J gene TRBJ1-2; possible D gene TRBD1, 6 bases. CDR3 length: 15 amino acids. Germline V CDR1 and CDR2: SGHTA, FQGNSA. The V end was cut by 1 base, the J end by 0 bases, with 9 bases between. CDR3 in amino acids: CASSLGGQSNYGYTF. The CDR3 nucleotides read TGTGCCAGCAGCTTAGGGGGACAATCTAACTATGGCTACACCTTC.